The TCR beta chain under discussion was sequenced for a study of breast tumors, draining lymph nodes, adjacent tissues. Study-wide results and limits: Tumors had less TCR diversity than lymph nodes, more than nontumor tissue. That most tumor T cells come from lymph nodes remained unproven. Compared with basal-like, luminal-like tumors shared significantly more repertoire with nontumor tissue.

Per germline, CDR1 SQVTM and CDR2 ANQGSEA. This CDR3 comprises 11 residues. V lost 3 bases and J lost 9; bases outside the gene matches: 3. This clonotype was observed at least ten times. The antigen remains unidentified. TCRdb used MiXCR to reprocess the multiplex PCR reads, holding one entry per CDR3 protein. The sample gives around 120,000 distinct CDR3 sequences, roughly 21% of which show up once; under 4.5% is in the top ten. Samples came from axillary lymph nodes draining the breast cancer. The clonotype comes from a female donor with breast cancer. Some clones in this sample may be carry-over from other donors' samples. Source material: axillary lymph node tissue. The chain combines TRBV29-1 with TRBJ2-7; 9 bases are shared with TRBD2. This chain's CDR3 is CSVDLAGTQYF. The CDR3, as DNA: TGCAGCGTTGACCTAGCGGGAACGCAGTACTTC.